This T cell receptor (beta chain) was profiled in a study of identical twins. The study, taken as a whole, reports: Instead of following the same donors, the conclusions were based on cross-sectional statistical analysis.

CDR1 is MNHEY and CDR2 is SMNVEV in the germline V gene (reference sequence). After removal of 8 bases from V and 2 bases from J, the junction contained 20 bases not matched to a gene. The CDR3 is 18 amino acids. Every one of the donors was a healthy Caucasian. TCRdb itself ran the 5' RACE reads through MiXCR, one entry per CDR3 protein. The sample has hundreds of thousands of distinct CDR3 sequences, around 8.6% seen once. In its sample, this clonotype was seen a few times. Its antigen is still unknown. This sample was shared with a second study, whose subject was yellow fever vaccine responses in identical twins. Per that study: Twins' T cell vaccine responses reportedly looked partly convergent, partly personalized.

This chain uses TRBV27 with TRBJ2-7; 8 bases match TRBD2. The sequenced material came from PBMCs. This TCR was sampled from a young woman in good health. The CDR3 nucleotides are TGTGCCAGCCTAAGGAAGAGCTTCGCGGGGGGACAAACCTACGAGCAGTACTTC. Amino acid sequence: CASLRKSFAGGQTYEQYF.